This is a list of T cell receptor beta chains from one sample in a study of early T cells in non-severe SARS-CoV-2 infection. TCRdb used MiXCR to reprocess the 5' RACE reads, holding one entry per CDR3 protein. The profile shows 100,000 to 120,000 distinct CDR3 sequences, about 12% of them singletons. Sequenced input: whole blood. These receptors came from an adult who was a healthcare worker with PCR-confirmed SARS-CoV-2 infection or an uninfected control (not recorded which). Each CDR3 is given with its conserved first and last residue. A D gene is named only where the DNA matches it firmly. Some rows mark clone size as missing; the rest say once, few, many or name a class of expanded clone.

D gene	CDR3 length	clone size	V gene	J gene	CDR3 protein	CDR3 DNA
-	12	-	TRBV7-9	TRBJ2-1	CASRRDLGRQFF	TGTGCCAGCAGAAGGGACCTTGGCAGGCAGTTCTTC
TRBD2	16	-	TRBV3-1	TRBJ2-1	CASSQPGLNFYNEQFF	TGTGCCAGCAGCCAACCGGGACTAAATTTCTACAATGAGCAGTTCTTC
TRBD1	15	many	TRBV7-9	TRBJ2-7	CASSLAAGGVHEQYF	TGTGCCAGCAGCTTAGCGGCAGGGGGCGTTCACGAGCAGTACTTC
-	16	few	TRBV28	TRBJ1-6	CASSGRAAPFWSPLHF	TGTGCCAGCAGTGGACGGGCGGCCCCTTTTTGGTCACCCCTCCACTTT
-	15	-	TRBV7-9	TRBJ2-4	CASSLELITVDIQYF	TGTGCCAGCAGCTTAGAACTTATCACTGTGGACATTCAGTACTTC
-	16	few	TRBV11-2	TRBJ2-3	CASSPGHLRFTDTQYF	TGTGCCAGCAGCCCGGGTCACCTACGCTTCACAGATACGCAGTATTTT
-	15	-	TRBV5-5	TRBJ2-3	CASSFNDGSTDTQYF	TGTGCCAGCAGCTTCAATGACGGGAGCACAGATACGCAGTATTTT
TRBD1	15	few	TRBV5-1	TRBJ1-2	CASSPETGKNYGYTF	TGCGCCAGCAGCCCAGAGACAGGGAAGAACTATGGCTACACCTTC
-	12	few	TRBV7-9	TRBJ2-3	CASSLGPDTQYF	TGTGCCAGCAGCTTAGGTCCAGATACGCAGTATTTT
-	14	many	TRBV6-6	TRBJ1-5	CASSAGRENQPQHF	TGTGCCAGCAGCGCGGGACGAGAAAATCAGCCCCAGCATTTT
-	16	many	TRBV18	TRBJ2-5	CASSPSGARYQETQYF	TGTGCCAGCTCACCATCGGGAGCCAGGTACCAAGAGACCCAGTACTTC
TRBD1	14	-	TRBV7-3	TRBJ2-2	CASSLEDRAGELFF	TGTGCCAGCAGCTTAGAGGACAGGGCCGGGGAGCTGTTTTTT
-	13	few	TRBV12-3/TRBV12-4	TRBJ1-1	CASSFGLGPDPIF	TGTGCCAGCAGTTTTGGGCTTGGCCCGGACCCGATCTTT
-	15	many	TRBV19	TRBJ2-3	CASSKEGLYTDTQYF	TGTGCCAGTAGTAAGGAGGGGTTGTACACAGATACGCAGTATTTT
-	19	many	TRBV25-1	TRBJ2-1	CASSESLPGAVLSYNEQFF	TGTGCCAGCAGTGAATCCTTACCGGGGGCGGTTTTGTCCTACAATGAGCAGTTCTTC
-	15	many	TRBV6-5	TRBJ1-2	CASSSDSQANYGYTF	TGTGCCAGCAGTTCGGACAGCCAAGCTAACTATGGCTACACCTTC
TRBD1	14	-	TRBV5-1	TRBJ1-2	CASRGTGVDYGYTF	TGCGCCAGCAGAGGGACAGGGGTTGACTATGGCTACACCTTC
-	14	-	TRBV9	TRBJ2-7	CASSARGVRDEQYF	TGTGCCAGCAGCGCCCGAGGTGTTCGGGACGAGCAGTACTTC
-	18	many	TRBV2	TRBJ1-2	CASSERFLSTVANYGYTF	TGTGCCAGCAGTGAACGATTCCTTTCGACGGTGGCTAACTATGGCTACACCTTC
-	12	many	TRBV24-1	TRBJ2-5	CATSDTLETQYF	TGTGCCACCAGTGACACCCTAGAGACCCAGTACTTC
TRBD2	14	many	TRBV6-1	TRBJ2-1	CATREAGAGNEQFF	TGTGCCACGCGGGAGGCTGGAGCCGGGAATGAGCAGTTCTTC
-	12	few	TRBV11-3	TRBJ2-1	CASSLGGGRTVF	TGTGCCAGCAGCTTAGGTGGGGGCCGAACGGTCTTC
-	14	few	TRBV7-9	TRBJ2-7	CASSFIGQTYEQYF	TGTGCCAGCAGCTTTATAGGACAGACCTACGAGCAGTACTTC
TRBD2	18	many	TRBV7-2	TRBJ2-1	CASSLPGLAGRSYNEQFF	TGTGCCAGCAGCTTACCGGGACTAGCGGGACGATCCTACAATGAGCAGTTCTTC
-	16	many	TRBV20-1	TRBJ2-1	CSARDSSGMIYNEQFF	TGCAGTGCTAGAGATTCAAGCGGAATGATATACAATGAGCAGTTCTTC
-	14	-	TRBV11-2	TRBJ2-7	CASSLGLDSYEQYF	TGTGCCAGCAGCTTAGGACTAGACTCCTACGAGCAGTACTTC
TRBD1	14	-	TRBV30	TRBJ1-2	CAWSGDRGNYGYTF	TGTGCCTGGAGTGGGGACAGGGGGAATTATGGCTACACCTTC
TRBD2	14	many	TRBV27	TRBJ2-1	CASSSIREGNEQFF	TGTGCCAGCAGCTCAATTCGGGAGGGTAATGAGCAGTTCTTC
-	13	-	TRBV10-3	TRBJ1-3	CAISGTSGNTIYF	TGTGCCATCAGTGGTACGAGTGGAAACACCATATATTTT
-	15	many	TRBV13	TRBJ2-1	CASSRKRVAYNEQFF	TGTGCCAGCAGCCGGAAGAGGGTAGCCTACAATGAGCAGTTCTTC
-	16	few	TRBV11-2	TRBJ2-2	CASSLERQANTGELFF	TGTGCCAGCAGCTTAGAAAGACAGGCAAACACCGGGGAGCTGTTTTTT
-	13	few	TRBV24-1	TRBJ1-4	CASQGMVNEKLFF	TGTGCCTCCCAGGGAATGGTTAATGAAAAACTGTTTTTT
-	16	-	TRBV11-3	TRBJ2-1	CASSGGSSSSYNEQFF	TGTGCCAGCAGCGGAGGGTCCTCCAGCTCCTACAATGAGCAGTTCTTC
TRBD2	13	many	TRBV10-1	TRBJ2-5	CARSGRALETQYF	TGCGCCAGGAGCGGGAGGGCCTTGGAGACCCAGTACTTC
TRBD1	14	many	TRBV20-1	TRBJ2-3	CSARRTGGGDTQYF	TGCAGTGCGAGAAGAACAGGGGGAGGAGATACGCAGTATTTT
-	16	few	TRBV13	TRBJ1-1	CASSLGLLAGHTEAFF	TGTGCCAGCAGCTTAGGACTCCTGGCCGGTCACACTGAAGCTTTCTTT